Each of the 31 T cell receptor beta chains below was sequenced from the same sample in a study of regulatory T cells in long-lasting Graves disease. Time point described: newly diagnosed GD, antithyroid drugs for less than 3 months. RNA from PBMCs was the source of the TCR library. Arm-PCR of CDR3 regions and iRepertoire HTBI primers were used to build TCR beta libraries. Each CDR3 protein is one row after TCRdb ran MiXCR on the multiplex PCR reads. The sample includes 320,000 or so distinct CDR3 sequences, about 20% seen only once; the top ten take more than 35%. Sequencing used peripheral blood mononuclear cells (PBMCs), obtained at new diagnosis, from a patient treated with antithyroid drugs. Receptor source: a female donor with Graves disease.

The V and J genes are TRBV29-1 and TRBJ1-1, with D possibly TRBD1 on 6 matching bases. Trimming removed 6 bases at V and 0 bases at J, with 14 bases between. This CDR3 contains 14 residues. The germline gives CDR1 SQVTM, CDR2 ANQGSEA. The CDR3 loop is CSVREGGMNTEAFF. CDR3 nucleotide sequence: TGCAGCGTCCGGGAGGGGGGCATGAACACTGAAGCTTTCTTT.

This clonotype was picked up many times. J is TRBJ2-7 and V is TRBV28; TRBD1 agrees at 8 bases. Germline V gene data show CDR1 as MDHEN and CDR2 as SYDVKM. V lost 8 bases and J lost 4; bases outside the gene matches: 10. This CDR3 spans 14 amino acids. CDR3 nucleotide sequence: TGTGCCAGCGGGGGGTTGCAGGGGGCGTACGAGCAGTACTTC. It specifies CASGGLQGAYEQYF.

This clonotype was counted ten times or more. This rearrangement joins TRBV11-3 to TRBJ2-7; D perhaps matches TRBD1 (5 bases). This CDR3 has 15 residues. Germline CDR1 SGHNT, CDR2 YENEEA. Trimming shortened V by 5 bases and J by 0 bases, and 14 bases separated the two germline ends. This CDR3 reads CASSPWGALSYEQYF. The CDR3 DNA reads as TGTGCCAGCAGCCCCTGGGGCGCTCTCTCCTACGAGCAGTACTTC.

The sample holds one count of this clonotype. A far larger clone is just one base off, so this is likely a read error. The chain couples TRBV5-6 to TRBJ2-7, with 8 nucleotides matching TRBD2. Germline V gene lookup returns CDR1 SGHDT and CDR2 YYEEEE. The CDR3 covers 14 residues. In DNA, the CDR3 is TGTGCCAGCAGTTTAGCGGGGACCACGAGGGAGCGGTACTTC. It specifies CASSLAGTTRERYF.

The chain carries TRBV19 and TRBJ1-4; D unresolved. This CDR3 is 17 amino acids long. CDR1 is LNHDA, CDR2 SQIVND, per germline (reference sequence). V lost 6 bases and J lost 7, with 24 bases in between. CDR3 amino acids: CASRFSGSGIRGEKLFF. The CDR3 region has the DNA TGTGCCAGTAGATTCAGTGGTTCCGGGATCCGAGGTGAAAAACTGTTTTTT.

This clonotype was detected many times. The V gene is TRBV12-3 or TRBV12-4, the J gene TRBJ1-2; no definite D call. There are 11 residues in the CDR3. V dropped 6 bases and J dropped 8 bases, with 10 bases sitting between them. The chain's CDR3 is CASSKKAGYTF. The CDR3 DNA sequence: TGTGCCAGCAGCAAAAAGGCAGGCTACACCTTC.

This clonotype was recorded many times. The chain links TRBV7-9 to TRBJ2-2; TRBD2 is a possible D gene (5 bases). V shed 5 bases and J shed 4 bases, with 20 bases lying between them. CDR1 is SEHNR and CDR2 is FQNEAQ in the germline V gene (reference sequence). This CDR3 comprises 17 residues. The CDR3: CASSGRAAGLTTGELFF. In DNA, the CDR3 is TGTGCCAGCAGCGGTCGGGCCGCGGGCCTAACCACCGGGGAGCTGTTTTTT.

This clonotype was recorded many times. This chain joins TRBV30 and TRBJ1-2, with TRBD1 matching over 9 bases. Germline lookup yields CDR1 GTSNPN and CDR2 SVGIG (reference sequence). Losses at the gene ends were 3 bases for V and 4 bases for J; bases not matched to a gene: 9. This CDR3 region has 15 residues. In nucleotides, the CDR3 is TGTGCCTGGAGGGAACAGGGGGCTAGCGTCTATGGCTACACCTTC. Translation gives CAWREQGASVYGYTF.

In this sample, this clonotype turned up many times. The chain recombines TRBV7-9 with TRBJ2-2; D might be TRBD1 or TRBD2, each matching 6 bases. This CDR3 contains 16 residues. Trimming removed 4 bases from V and 4 bases from J, with 16 bases in between. The germline CDR1 and CDR2 sequences are SEHNR and FQNEAQ (reference sequence). This CDR3 is CASSSPDRLGTGELFF. Here the CDR3 DNA reads TGTGCCAGCAGCTCCCCGGACAGACTAGGCACCGGGGAGCTGTTTTTT.

In this sample, this clonotype turned up many times. This chain uses TRBV18 with TRBJ2-1; D uncertain. The CDR3 is 15 amino acids. Per germline, CDR1 KGHSH and CDR2 LQKENI. Trimming took off 3 bases at V and 8 bases at J, with 17 bases between the two ends. CDR3 residues: CASSPSGPTGDEQFF. The CDR3 DNA follows: TGTGCCAGCTCACCCTCGGGCCCCACTGGGGATGAGCAGTTCTTC.

In its sample, this clonotype was seen many times. The chain combines TRBV20-1 with TRBJ2-5; TRBD1 matches at 8 bases. Germline V gene data show CDR1 as DFQATT and CDR2 as SNEGSKA (reference sequence). This CDR3 spans 14 amino acids. V shed 5 bases, J shed 4 bases, and the junction held 9 bases outside the gene matches. In DNA form, the CDR3 reads TGCAGTGCTGCCGGGACAGGATCCGCAGAGACCCAGTACTTC. It specifies CSAAGTGSAETQYF.

This chain links TRBV5-1 with TRBJ2-7; no clear D. CDR1 is SGHRS and CDR2 is YFSETQ in the germline V gene. Trimming took off 2 bases at V and 4 bases at J, with 10 bases between the two ends. The CDR3 is made up of 13 amino acids. CDR3 residues: CASSLFSGYEQYF. The CDR3 DNA reads as TGCGCCAGCAGCTTATTTTCCGGGTACGAGCAGTACTTC. Based on the CDR3 plus reference TRBV5-1 and TRBJ2-7, the full variable domain is KAGVTQTPRYLIKTRGQQVTLSCSPISGHRSVSWYQQTPGQGLQFLFEYFSETQRNKGNFPGRFSGRQFSNSRSEMNVSTLELGDSALYLCASSLFSGYEQYFGPGTRLTVT.

This chain links TRBV28 with TRBJ1-5; 11 bases fit TRBD1. The CDR3 consists of 18 residues. J lost 4 bases, V lost 8 bases, and 16 bases had no gene match. The V gene's germline CDR1 is MDHEN and CDR2 SYDVKM. For the CDR3, the DNA is TGTGCCAGCTCTTGGAGGACAGGGGGCTCTGGGGGGAATCAGCCCCAGCATTTT. Amino acids: CASSWRTGGSGGNQPQHF.

The chain couples TRBV2 to TRBJ2-1, with 10 bases fitting TRBD2. There are 17 residues in the CDR3. J gave up 9 bases and V 4 bases, and 15 bases lay outside the gene matches. Per germline, CDR1 SNHLY and CDR2 FYNNEI. The CDR3 nucleotides read TGTGCCAGCAGTGCCGATAAGATAGCGGGAGGCATGTCTGAGCAGTTCTTC. Residues: CASSADKIAGGMSEQFF.

In its sample, this clonotype was seen many times. This rearrangement joins TRBV19 to TRBJ2-1; D perhaps matches TRBD1 (6 bases). CDR1 and CDR2 (germline): LNHDA, SQIVND (reference sequence). V lost 3 bases and J lost 6, with 15 bases in between. The CDR3 contains 15 residues. CDR3 region: CASSMGRGRRNEQFF. As DNA, the CDR3 is TGTGCCAGTAGTATGGGCAGGGGCAGGCGCAATGAGCAGTTCTTC.

Ten or more counts support this clonotype. This rearrangement joins TRBV3-1 to TRBJ2-5, with D uncertain. This CDR3 region has 14 residues. V lost 2 bases, J lost 1 base, and 8 bases lay in between. Germline V gene lookup returns CDR1 LGHDT and CDR2 YNNKEL (reference sequence). CDR3 sequence: CASSQMASQETQYF. The CDR3, as DNA: TGTGCCAGCAGCCAAATGGCCAGCCAAGAGACCCAGTACTTC.

This clonotype was recorded only once. A read error is likely here: a far larger clone is one base away. The V call is TRBV28, the J call TRBJ2-1, with TRBD2 identical over 11 bases. CDR3 length: 16 residues. Germline V lookup: CDR1 MDHEN, CDR2 SYDVKM. In DNA, the CDR3 is TGTGCCAGCAGTTCAGTAGCGGGAGGGCCGGCAAACATTCGGTACTTC. It specifies CASSSVAGGPANIRYF.

This clonotype was seen many times. The CDR3: CATNLRTVGNFYEQYF. The CDR3 DNA follows: TGTGCCACCAACTTGCGGACGGTAGGCAATTTCTACGAGCAGTACTTC. The rearrangement uses TRBV24-1 and TRBJ2-7; D unclear. Germline CDR1 reads KGHDR; CDR2 reads SFDVKD. Trimming pared 8 bases from V and 3 bases from J, leaving 22 bases between. The CDR3 spans 16 residues.

This clonotype appeared many times. V is TRBV11-3 and J is TRBJ2-5, with D possibly being TRBD2 (5 bases). V was shortened by 4 bases and J by 1 base, with 13 bases between the two germline ends. In germline, CDR1 is SGHNT, CDR2 YENEEA. The CDR3 is 15 residues long. The CDR3 spells CASSSGGGFQETQYF. The DNA of the CDR3 is TGTGCCAGCAGCTCAGGAGGCGGTTTCCAAGAGACCCAGTACTTC.

V is TRBV11-3 and J is TRBJ1-1, with D possibly TRBD1 on 5 matching bases. Per the germline V gene, CDR1 is SGHNT and CDR2 is YENEEA. This CDR3 has 13 residues. Trimming cost V 1 base and J 6 bases, with 9 bases left between them. DNA for the CDR3: TGTGCCAGCAGCTTAGGGTACAGGCCTGAAGCTTTCTTT. This codes for CASSLGYRPEAFF.

Of note for this clonotype: One base separates it from a far larger clone, so it is likely a read error. The chain links TRBV11-1 to TRBJ2-1, with 9 bases identical to TRBD1. The CDR3 runs 15 residues. V dropped 4 bases and J dropped 10; count of bases not matched to a gene: 11. CDR1 and CDR2 (germline): SGHAT, FQDESV (reference sequence). The CDR3 sequence is CASSWDRVSPYEQFF. The CDR3 region has the DNA TGTGCCAGCAGCTGGGACAGGGTGTCCCCCTACGAGCAGTTCTTC.

This clonotype was seen a handful of times. This clone may be a read error of a much larger clone one base away. The CDR3 DNA reads as TGTGCCAGTAGTATTGCCAGGCTAATCAATTCACCCCTCTACTTT. Residues: CASSIARLINSPLYF. This sequence joins TRBV19 and TRBJ1-6; D remains unclear. The CDR3 contains 15 residues. CDR1 and CDR2 from the germline V gene are LNHDA and SQIVND (reference sequence).

This clonotype was seen ten or more times. The gene calls are TRBV14 and TRBJ2-7; the match to TRBD1 covers 8 bases. Trimming cost V 5 bases and J 5 bases; bases outside gene matches: 5. CDR1 and CDR2 (germline): SGHDN, FVKESK. The CDR3 is 13 amino acids. Here the CDR3 reads CASSYDRGHEQYF. The CDR3 region has the DNA TGTGCCAGCAGCTATGACAGGGGCCACGAGCAGTACTTC.

This clonotype has just a few counts. The chain has TRBV13 and TRBJ2-7; D perhaps matches TRBD1 (6 bases). The ends were cut back, 8 bases at V and 6 bases at J, with 20 bases in the middle. CDR3 length: 14 amino acids. The germline gives CDR1 PRHDT, CDR2 FYEKMQ (reference sequence). As DNA, the CDR3 is TGTGCCAGCTCCAACCCAGGACAGTCGTCCGAGCAGTACTTC. It yields the protein CASSNPGQSSEQYF.

Note on this clonotype: Since a much larger clone is just one base distant, this may be a read error. Because it lacks the conserved phenylalanine or tryptophan at the end, this CDR3 is likely a read error. The chain joins TRBV5-7 to TRBJ1-6; TRBD1 might be the D (6 bases). TRBV5-7 is known as an ORF, though its function is uncertain. V lost 2 bases, J lost 10 bases, and 16 bases lay in between. The CDR3 spans 15 residues. The CDR3 sequence: CASSFDMDGGSPLHS. The CDR3 coding sequence is TGTGCCAGCAGCTTTGACATGGATGGGGGCTCACCCCTCCACTCT.

The gene calls are TRBV27 and TRBJ2-5, with D possibly TRBD2 on 5 matching bases. Trimming pared 1 base from V and 5 bases from J, leaving 14 bases between. The CDR3 consists of 15 residues. Looked up from germline, CDR1 is MNHEY and CDR2 is SMNVEV (reference sequence). Here the CDR3 reads CASSLFMKGGETQYF. The CDR3 DNA reads as TGTGCCAGCAGTTTATTTATGAAGGGCGGGGAGACCCAGTACTTC.

Comment on this clonotype: One end of the junction fails to match germline, which may point to a read error. The rearrangement uses TRBV5-6 and TRBJ2-1; TRBD2 agrees at 7 bases. This CDR3 has 14 residues. Germline assignment: CDR1 SGHDT and CDR2 YYEEEE. CDR3 DNA: TGTGCCTGCAGCTTAACGGGAGGCTACAATGAGCAGTTCTTC. Amino acid sequence: CACSLTGGYNEQFF.

The chain employs TRBV29-1 and TRBJ2-1; 7 positions match TRBD1. V lost 2 bases to trimming and J lost 6 bases; unmatched junction nucleotides: 22. Germline V CDR1 and CDR2: SQVTM, ANQGSEA. The length of the CDR3 is 19 residues. The CDR3 nucleotides are TGCAGCGTTGAACGACAGGGATTCAGAGCGAACGTTAACTCCAATGAGCAGTTCTTC. Residues: CSVERQGFRANVNSNEQFF.

This clonotype was seen many times. The gene calls are TRBV9 and TRBJ1-3, with no clear D. The germline gives CDR1 SGDLS, CDR2 YYNGEE. This CDR3 is built from 15 residues. The V and J ends lost 0 bases and 7 bases respectively, with 14 bases between them. CDR3 residues: CASSVGSGDWNTIYF. The CDR3 DNA sequence: TGTGCCAGCAGCGTAGGTTCCGGGGATTGGAACACCATATATTTT.

The chain has TRBV28 and TRBJ1-5, with D possibly TRBD1 on 6 matching bases. The CDR3 runs 16 residues. Trimming removed 6 bases from V and 2 bases from J, with 17 bases in between. Germline V gene data show CDR1 as MDHEN and CDR2 as SYDVKM. CDR3 DNA: TGTGCCAGCAGCCGGGGGGCTCGGGCCGGCAATCAGCCCCAGCATTTT. Its translation: CASSRGARAGNQPQHF. Looking up the rest from reference TRBV28 and TRBJ1-5 gives the full variable domain: DVKVTQSSRYLVKRTGEKVFLECVQDMDHENMFWYRQDPGLGLRLIYFSYDVKMKEKGDIPEGYSVSREKKERFSLILESASTNQTSMYLCASSRGARAGNQPQHFGDGTRLSIL.

J is TRBJ2-5 and V is TRBV7-3; 12 bases fit TRBD2. V shed 0 bases, J shed 4 bases, and the junction held 6 bases outside the gene matches. Germline V gene lookup returns CDR1 SGHTA and CDR2 FQGTGA. The CDR3 has 17 residues. This CDR3 is CASSLTGLAGGRETQYF. The CDR3 coding sequence is TGTGCCAGCAGCTTAACAGGGCTAGCGGGAGGGAGAGAGACCCAGTACTTC. The variable domain in full, with the rest retrieved from reference TRBV7-3 and TRBJ2-5, is GAGVSQTPSNKVTEKGKYVELRCDPISGHTALYWYRQSLGQGPEFLIYFQGTGAADDSGLPNDRFFAVRPEGSVSTLKIQRTERGDSAVYLCASSLTGLAGGRETQYFGPGTRLLVL.